The 10 T cell receptor beta chains reported below all come from one sample, sequenced in a study of human T cells and chemical hapten exposure. Time point of the sample: patch test 3, about 24 weeks after DPC sensitization. Described treatment: therapeutic diphenylcyclopropenone sensitization with weekly scalp DPC. TCRdb recomputed calls from the RACE reads with MiXCR, one row per CDR3 protein. This table holds 100,000 to 120,000 distinct CDR3 sequences, 30% to 35% found once. Sequencing was performed on whole blood, taken in connection with sensitization to the hapten diphenylcyclopropenone (DPC). The source of these receptors is a man aged 35 to 55 with alopecia areata. Some clones in this sample may be carry-over from other donors' samples.

This clonotype was seen more than once but under ten times. At one boundary the junction diverges from the germline segment, which might be a read error. The chain is built from TRBV9 and TRBJ2-7, with 9 bases identical to TRBD1. The CDR3 is made up of 15 amino acids. Germline V gives CDR1 SGDLS, CDR2 YYNGEE. CDR3 sequence: CASSETGTGSSEQYF. CDR3 nucleotides: TGTGCCAGCAGCGAAACCGGGACAGGGTCCTCCGAGCAGTACTTC.

In its sample, this clonotype was seen a few times. The chain has TRBV15 and TRBJ2-1; D gene unclear. Germline CDR1 is LNHNV and CDR2 is YYDKDF (reference sequence). The CDR3 loop spans 14 amino acids. Between the trimmed V and J ends, which lost 3 bases and 6 bases, there was a span of 12 bases. The CDR3 protein is CATSRNSIPNEQFF. Written as DNA, the CDR3 is TGTGCCACCAGCAGGAATAGCATCCCCAATGAGCAGTTCTTC.

This chain joins TRBV9 and TRBJ2-3, with 9 bases matching TRBD2. The junction had 12 bases not matched to a gene; V was cut back by 4 bases and J by 3 bases. The germline V gene encodes CDR1 SGDLS and CDR2 YYNGEE. The length of the CDR3 is 17 residues. DNA of the CDR3: TGTGCCAGCAGCTCCTCAGGGGCGGGAGGGCCGACAGATACGCAGTATTTT. Amino acid sequence: CASSSSGAGGPTDTQYF.

This chain links TRBV25-1 with TRBJ2-2, with D possibly TRBD2 on 5 matching bases. The germline gives CDR1 MGHDK, CDR2 SYGVNS. This CDR3 has 11 residues. V dropped 6 bases and J dropped 6 bases, with 5 bases sitting between them. The chain's CDR3 is CASRRAGELFF. The CDR3 coding sequence is TGTGCCAGCAGGCGGGCCGGGGAGCTGTTTTTT.

This clonotype has just a few counts. This chain uses TRBV29-1 with TRBJ2-1; TRBD2 agrees at 8 bases. CDR1 is SQVTM and CDR2 is ANQGSEA in the germline V gene. V gave up 7 bases and J gave up 6 bases; unmatched junction bases: 11. The CDR3 runs to 14 residues. The chain's CDR3 is CSAKTSEMGNEQFF. In DNA form, the CDR3 reads TGCAGCGCTAAGACTAGCGAGATGGGCAATGAGCAGTTCTTC.

The CDR3 sequence is CSARAGAMGNEQFF. CDR3 nucleotide sequence: TGCAGTGCTAGAGCGGGGGCCATGGGCAATGAGCAGTTCTTC. The chain has TRBV20-1 and TRBJ2-1; D possibly uses TRBD1 or TRBD2 (6 bases each). The CDR3 covers 14 residues. The ends were cut back, 1 base at V and 6 bases at J, with 13 bases in the middle. Germline loops: CDR1 DFQATT, CDR2 SNEGSKA (reference sequence).

V usage is TRBV19 and J usage is TRBJ2-4; the D gene is possibly TRBD1 (6 bases). V lost 5 bases, J lost 7 bases, and 12 bases lay in between. Germline loops: CDR1 LNHDA, CDR2 SQIVND (reference sequence). This CDR3 contains 13 residues. The CDR3 DNA is TGTGCCAGTAGTCCGACCGACAGGAACATTCAGTACTTC. The encoded protein is CASSPTDRNIQYF.

The chain joins TRBV7-9 to TRBJ2-6; no firm D call. The CDR3 totals 15 residues. Germline V gives CDR1 SEHNR, CDR2 FQNEAQ (reference sequence). V lost 5 bases, J lost 4 bases, and 12 bases lay in between. For the CDR3, the DNA is TGTGCCAGCAGCCCTGGTTGGGTGGGGGCCAACGTCCTGACTTTC. This codes for CASSPGWVGANVLTF.

V and J are TRBV6-2 or TRBV6-3 and TRBJ1-1, with 8 nucleotides matching TRBD1. Unmatched junction bases numbered 16, after V lost 9 bases and J lost 1 base. Germline-derived CDR1 and CDR2 are MNHEY and SVGEGT. The CDR3 consists of 17 residues. The CDR3 region has the DNA TGTGCCAGAAGTATTTGGACGCTGGACAGGGAGAACACTGAAGCTTTCTTT. Protein product: CARSIWTLDRENTEAFF.

The chain's CDR3 is CASTPSGTPGQFF. The CDR3 coding sequence is TGTGCCAGCACCCCTAGCGGGACCCCCGGGCAGTTCTTC. This sequence joins TRBV6-6 and TRBJ2-1; the match to TRBD2 covers 9 bases. CDR1 and CDR2 (germline): MNHNY, SVGAGI (reference sequence). After removal of 7 bases from V and 12 bases from J, the junction contained 10 bases not matched to a gene. This CDR3 region has 13 residues.